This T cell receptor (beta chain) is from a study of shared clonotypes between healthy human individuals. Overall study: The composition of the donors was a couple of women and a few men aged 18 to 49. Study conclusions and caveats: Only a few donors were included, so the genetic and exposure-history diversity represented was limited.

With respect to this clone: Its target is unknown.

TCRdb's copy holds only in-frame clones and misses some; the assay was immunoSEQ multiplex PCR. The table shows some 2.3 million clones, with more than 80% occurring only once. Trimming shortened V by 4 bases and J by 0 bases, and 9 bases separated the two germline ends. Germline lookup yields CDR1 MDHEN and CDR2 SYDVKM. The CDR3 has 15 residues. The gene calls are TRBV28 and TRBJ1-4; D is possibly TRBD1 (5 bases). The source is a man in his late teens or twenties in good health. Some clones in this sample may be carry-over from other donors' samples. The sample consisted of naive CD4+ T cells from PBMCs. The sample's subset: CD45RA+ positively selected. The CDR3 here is CASSYQQATNEKLFF. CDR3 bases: TGTGCCAGCAGTTACCAACAGGCAACTAATGAAAAACTGTTTTTT.